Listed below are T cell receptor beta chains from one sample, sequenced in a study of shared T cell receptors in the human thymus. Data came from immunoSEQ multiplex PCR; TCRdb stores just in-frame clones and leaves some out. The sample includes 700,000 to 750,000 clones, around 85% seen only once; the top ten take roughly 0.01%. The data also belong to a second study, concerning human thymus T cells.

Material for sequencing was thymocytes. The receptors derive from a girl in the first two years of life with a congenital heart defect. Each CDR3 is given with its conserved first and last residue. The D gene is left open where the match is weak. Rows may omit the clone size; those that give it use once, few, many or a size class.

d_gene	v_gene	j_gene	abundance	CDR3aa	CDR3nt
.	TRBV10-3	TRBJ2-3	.	CAINLLPGLGTDTQYF	TGTGCCATCAATTTACTCCCGGGACTCGGCACAGATACGCAGTATTTT
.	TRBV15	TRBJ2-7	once	CATSRDYAGLPYEQYF	TGTGCCACCAGCAGAGATTACGCAGGGCTTCCCTACGAGCAGTACTTC
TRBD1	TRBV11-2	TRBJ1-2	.	CASSPHPQGRHGYTF	TGTGCCAGCAGCCCCCACCCACAGGGGCGGCATGGCTACACCTTC
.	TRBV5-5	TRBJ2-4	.	CASRLQGPKNIQYF	TGTGCCAGCAGGTTACAGGGACCCAAAAACATTCAGTACTTC
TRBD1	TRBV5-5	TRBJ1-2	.	CASSLDPGGGYGYTF	TGTGCCAGCAGCTTGGATCCAGGGGGTGGCTATGGCTACACCTTC
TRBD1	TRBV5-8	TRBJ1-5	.	CASSLASGTGLVNQPQHF	TGTGCCAGCAGCTTGGCCTCCGGGACAGGTCTCGTTAATCAGCCCCAGCATTTT
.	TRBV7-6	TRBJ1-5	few	CASSLVAGAVSQPQHF	TGTGCCAGCAGCTTAGTCGCAGGGGCGGTGAGTCAGCCCCAGCATTTT
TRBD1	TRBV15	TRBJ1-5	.	CATSSRRQGHQPQHF	TGTGCCACCAGCAGCCGAAGACAGGGCCATCAGCCCCAGCATTTT
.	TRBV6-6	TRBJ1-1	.	CASSYRGSRRNTEAFF	TGTGCCAGCAGTTACCGCGGCAGCCGGAGGAACACTGAAGCTTTCTTT
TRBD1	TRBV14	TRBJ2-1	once	CASSQEVGEGAEYNEQFF	TGTGCCAGCAGCCAAGAGGTCGGAGAGGGGGCGGAATACAATGAGCAGTTCTTC
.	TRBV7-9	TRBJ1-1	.	CASSLRRWAAGKWNTEAFF	TGTGCCAGCAGCTTAAGGCGGTGGGCCGCAGGGAAATGGAACACTGAAGCTTTCTTT
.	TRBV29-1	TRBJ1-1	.	CSVTPIPGVGTEAFF	TGCAGCGTGACCCCGATCCCGGGGGTGGGGACTGAAGCTTTCTTT
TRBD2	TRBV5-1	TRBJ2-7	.	CASSLERGISYEQYF	TGCGCCAGCAGCTTGGAGCGGGGTATCTCCTACGAGCAGTACTTC
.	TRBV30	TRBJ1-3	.	CAWSYDFSGNTIYF	TGTGCCTGGAGTTATGACTTCTCTGGAAACACCATATATTTT